This passage covers 29 T cell receptor beta chains from one sample sequenced in a study of blood T cell repertoires in COVID-19. Profiling relied on immunoSEQ multiplex PCR, and the TCRdb table lists in-frame clones only, not all of them. In the table there are roughly 41,000 clones, around 87% of which are singletons. Sequencing was carried out using peripheral blood. The receptors originated from a man aged 55 to 69 with active or convalescent COVID-19.

V usage is TRBV7-8 and J usage is TRBJ2-1; D call uncertain. Germline CDR1 is SGHVS and CDR2 is FQNEAQ. The CDR3 length is 16 residues. Trimming shortened V by 1 base and J by 1 base, and 11 bases separated the two germline ends. The DNA of the CDR3 is TGTGCCAGCAGCTTAGGTGTCAGTGTATCCTACAATGAGCAGTTCTTC. Encoded protein: CASSLGVSVSYNEQFF. The full variable domain, with the rest looked up from reference TRBV7-8 and TRBJ2-1, is GAGVSQSPRYKVAKRGQDVALRCDPISGHVSLFWYQQALGQGPEFLTYFQNEAQLDKSGLPSDRFFAERPEGSVSTLKIQRTQQEDSAVYLCASSLGVSVSYNEQFFGPGTRLTVL.

The genes are TRBV27 and TRBJ2-3, with 7 bases identical to TRBD2. CDR1 and CDR2 from the germline V gene are MNHEY and SMNVEV (reference sequence). This CDR3 has 13 residues. V lost 6 bases and J lost 5; bases outside the gene matches: 5. In DNA form, the CDR3 reads TGTGCCAGCAGCCGGGACTACAAAGATACGCAGTATTTT. Protein sequence: CASSRDYKDTQYF.

In its sample, this clone was seen once. The V call is TRBV7-2, the J call TRBJ2-3; 7 bases are shared with TRBD2. Germline lookup yields CDR1 SGHTA and CDR2 FQGNSA. Losses at the gene ends were 5 bases for V and 6 bases for J; bases not matched to a gene: 8. The CDR3 loop spans 14 amino acids. The CDR3 spells CASSSARGLDTQYF. CDR3 DNA: TGTGCCAGCAGCAGCGCGCGGGGGTTGGATACGCAGTATTTT.

This CDR3 is CASSDGARGGAYNEQFF. CDR3 DNA sequence: TGTGCCAGCAGTGATGGGGCTAGGGGGGGGGCCTACAATGAGCAGTTCTTC. The V call is TRBV2, the J call TRBJ2-1, with D perhaps TRBD2 (7 bases). V lost 3 bases and J 2 bases, leaving 17 bases between the germline ends. Germline lookup yields CDR1 SNHLY and CDR2 FYNNEI. This CDR3 region has 17 residues.

In its sample, this clone was seen once. The V and J genes are TRBV6-5 and TRBJ1-1; 9 bases are shared with TRBD1. The V gene's germline CDR1 is MNHEY and CDR2 SVGAGI. The CDR3 length is 13 residues. The V and J ends lost 10 bases and 5 bases, in that order; junction bases with no gene match: 8. This CDR3 is CAIQTGGLTEAFF. The CDR3 region has the DNA TGTGCCATCCAGACAGGGGGGTTGACTGAAGCTTTCTTT.

V and J are TRBV7-8 and TRBJ2-1; weak D call: TRBD2 (7 bases). The V end was cut by 6 bases, the J end by 4 bases, with 16 bases between. In germline, CDR1 is SGHVS, CDR2 FQNEAQ. This CDR3 is 15 amino acids long. CDR3 nucleotide sequence: TGTGCCAGCAGTCGAAGGGGGACTACGTACAATGAGCAGTTCTTC. As protein: CASSRRGTTYNEQFF.

The V gene is TRBV19, the J gene TRBJ2-1; no definite D call. V lost 6 bases to trimming and J lost 1 base, with 13 bases between them. CDR1 LNHDA and CDR2 SQIVND come from the germline V gene (reference sequence). The CDR3 is made up of 15 amino acids. DNA of the CDR3: TGTGCCAGTAGGGTAGACCAGAGGTCCTACAATGAGCAGTTCTTC. It is translated as CASRVDQRSYNEQFF.

The chain employs TRBV19 and TRBJ2-3, with 7 bases lining up with TRBD1. From germline, CDR1 is LNHDA and CDR2 SQIVND (reference sequence). V was pared by 6 bases and J by 5 bases, with 14 bases of the junction left unmatched. The length of the CDR3 is 16 residues. The CDR3 sequence is CASSIQGRAAGDTQYF. CDR3 DNA: TGTGCCAGTAGCATACAGGGGCGGGCGGCGGGAGATACGCAGTATTTT.

The table lists this clone with a count of one. This sequence joins TRBV5-4 and TRBJ1-1; D is perhaps TRBD1 (5 bases). V lost 5 bases, J lost 0 bases, and 8 bases lay in between. This CDR3 has 13 residues. Germline V lookup: CDR1 SGHNT, CDR2 YYREEE (reference sequence). CDR3 coding DNA: TGTGCCAGCAGACAAGGGGTGAACACTGAAGCTTTCTTT. This codes for CASRQGVNTEAFF.

This clone was seen just once. The chain employs TRBV5-4 and TRBJ2-1; D not certain. Germline lookup yields CDR1 SGHNT and CDR2 YYREEE (reference sequence). Trimming stripped 4 bases from V and 7 bases from J, with 15 bases between. There are 14 residues in the CDR3. In DNA, the CDR3 is TGTGCCAGCAGCCGCCAACTCGCGCCTAATGAGCAGTTCTTC. Its translation is CASSRQLAPNEQFF.

This clone was seen only once. J is TRBJ1-4 and V is TRBV24-1; D might be TRBD1 (5 bases). Looked up from germline, CDR1 is KGHDR and CDR2 is SFDVKD. The CDR3 is 14 amino acids. V was trimmed by 4 bases and J by 4 bases, leaving 9 bases between them. The DNA of the CDR3 is TGTGCCACCAGTGAGGGGGGTCTTAATGAAAAACTGTTTTTT. Amino acid sequence: CATSEGGLNEKLFF.

The rearrangement links TRBV27 to TRBJ2-4; TRBD1 agrees at 7 bases. The CDR3 is 13 amino acids. V dropped 3 bases and J dropped 8; count of bases not matched to a gene: 4. Germline assignment: CDR1 MNHEY and CDR2 SMNVEV (reference sequence). DNA for the CDR3: TGTGCCAGCAGTTTCTTTCAGGGGGACATTCAGTACTTC. Translation gives CASSFFQGDIQYF.

The CDR3 loop reads CASKISGSSYEQYF. In DNA form, the CDR3 reads TGTGCCAGCAAAATCAGTGGCAGCTCCTACGAGCAGTACTTC. The chain joins TRBV27 to TRBJ2-7, with no clear D. CDR1 is MNHEY, CDR2 SMNVEV, per germline (reference sequence). This CDR3 has 14 amino acids. The V gene lost 7 bases and the J gene lost 0 bases, with 13 bases spanning the gap.

V gene TRBV27 combines with J gene TRBJ2-5; TRBD1 matches 9 bases. The germline V gene encodes CDR1 MNHEY and CDR2 SMNVEV (reference sequence). J gave up 4 bases and V 7 bases, and 4 bases lay outside the gene matches. CDR3 length: 13 amino acids. CDR3 nucleotides: TGTGCCAGCAAACAGGGGGCTGGAGAGACCCAGTACTTC. Translation: CASKQGAGETQYF.

The chain joins TRBV7-9 to TRBJ2-1; D may be TRBD2 (5 bases). Trimming took off 3 bases at V and 10 bases at J, with 16 bases between the two ends. Germline lookup yields CDR1 SEHNR and CDR2 FQNEAQ (reference sequence). The CDR3 covers 14 residues. The CDR3 is CASSLDSRDREQFF. Written as DNA, the CDR3 is TGTGCCAGCAGCTTGGATTCCCGGGATAGGGAGCAGTTCTTC.

The CDR3 protein is CASSFLGELFF. CDR3 nucleotides: TGTGCCAGCAGTTTCCTCGGGGAGCTGTTTTTT. This chain connects TRBV6-5 to TRBJ2-2; D is uncertain. There are 11 residues in the CDR3. Germline assignment: CDR1 MNHEY and CDR2 SVGAGI. V lost 4 bases and J 7 bases, leaving 4 bases between the germline ends.

CDR3 in DNA: TGTGCCAGCAGCCGGGAGGGGGCAGGGGGGACCCAGCATTTT. Its protein is CASSREGAGGTQHF. The rearrangement uses TRBV5-4 and TRBJ1-5, with 7 bases matching TRBD1. The germline V gene encodes CDR1 SGHNT and CDR2 YYREEE (reference sequence). The trim removed 4 bases at V and 11 bases at J, leaving 12 bases unmatched. The CDR3 is 14 amino acids. The full variable domain, rest sourced from reference TRBV5-4 and TRBJ1-5, is ETGVTQSPTHLIKTRGQQVTLRCSSQSGHNTVSWYQQALGQGPQFIFQYYREEENGRGNFPPRFSGLQFPNYSSELNVNALELDDSALYLCASSREGAGGTQHFGDGTRLSIL.

CDR3 bases: TGCAGTGCTATCAACTACAATGAGCAGTTCTTC. This codes for CSAINYNEQFF. The chain combines TRBV20-1 with TRBJ2-1; D not resolved. Germline assignment: CDR1 DFQATT and CDR2 SNEGSKA (reference sequence). The ends were cut back, 4 bases at V and 3 bases at J, with 4 bases in the middle. The CDR3 is 11 amino acids.

V is TRBV11-2 and J is TRBJ2-7; 9 bases are shared with TRBD2. The CDR3 length is 16 residues. The germline V gene has CDR1 SGHAT and CDR2 FQNNGV. Unmatched junction bases numbered 8, after V lost 5 bases and J lost 0 bases. Here the CDR3 reads CASSPAASGNSYEQYF. The CDR3 DNA reads TGTGCCAGCAGCCCCGCGGCTAGCGGGAACTCCTACGAGCAGTACTTC.

This chain connects TRBV30 to TRBJ2-4, with 11 nucleotides matching TRBD2. Germline CDR1 is GTSNPN and CDR2 is SVGIG (reference sequence). The CDR3 is 16 amino acids. V lost 2 bases, J lost 4 bases, and 7 bases stayed unmatched. CDR3: CAWSKLAGVGKNIQYF. The CDR3 DNA sequence: TGTGCCTGGAGTAAACTAGCGGGAGTTGGGAAAAACATTCAGTACTTC. The entire variable domain, with the rest obtained from reference TRBV30 and TRBJ2-4, is as follows: SQTIHQWPATLVQPVGSPLSLECTVEGTSNPNLYWYRQAAGRGLQLLFYSVGIGQISSEVPQNLSASRPQDRQFILSSKKLLLSDSGFYLCAWSKLAGVGKNIQYFGAGTRLSVL.

The gene calls are TRBV3-1 (or the pseudogene TRBV3-2) and TRBJ2-1, with 9 positions matching TRBD1. The junction had 6 bases not matched to a gene; V was cut back by 5 bases and J by 4 bases. The CDR3 consists of 15 residues. Germline CDR1 and CDR2: LGHDT and YNNKEL (reference sequence). DNA for the CDR3: TGTGCCAGCAGCTTTTACAGGGGGCGGTACAATGAGCAGTTCTTC. Encoded protein: CASSFYRGRYNEQFF.

This chain links TRBV10-3 with TRBJ2-1; D is perhaps TRBD1 (5 bases). The CDR3 extends over 14 amino acids. The V and J ends lost 5 bases and 8 bases respectively, with 16 bases between them. Germline CDR1 reads ENHRY; CDR2 reads SYGVKD. The CDR3 sequence is CAISYRQLFDEQFF. CDR3 bases: TGTGCCATCAGTTATAGACAGTTGTTCGATGAGCAGTTCTTC.

The V gene is TRBV4-1, the J gene TRBJ1-5; unclear D gene. This CDR3 is built from 19 residues. In germline, CDR1 is MGHRA, CDR2 YSYEKL. V lost 0 bases, J lost 2 bases, and 20 bases lay in between. CDR3 region: CASSQDWWEAPRGNQPQHF. The CDR3 DNA reads TGCGCCAGCAGCCAAGATTGGTGGGAGGCCCCAAGGGGCAATCAGCCCCAGCATTTT.

The chain combines TRBV9 with TRBJ1-3; D is unclear. V lost 6 bases to trimming and J lost 2 bases, with 18 bases between them. CDR1 SGDLS and CDR2 YYNGEE come from the germline V gene. The CDR3 covers 16 residues. The CDR3 bases are TGTGCCAGCAAACTAATGCGGGGTAGGGCTGGAAACACCATATATTTT. This codes for CASKLMRGRAGNTIYF.

CDR3 sequence (DNA): TGTGCCAGCAGTACCCCGGGGGGGGCGCGAACTGAAGCTTTCTTT. Protein sequence: CASSTPGGARTEAFF. This chain joins TRBV6-5 and TRBJ1-1, with a weak D call TRBD1 (6 bases). The CDR3 is 15 residues long. Germline V CDR1 and CDR2: MNHEY, SVGAGI. Trimming pared 5 bases from V and 5 bases from J, leaving 18 bases between.

The chain recombines TRBV6-6 with TRBJ1-6; D might be TRBD1 (6 bases). The CDR3 runs 15 residues. Trimming stripped 0 bases from V and 7 bases from J, with 10 bases between. Germline V gives CDR1 MNHNY, CDR2 SVGAGI (reference sequence). This CDR3 reads CASSYSIQGNSPLHF. The CDR3 DNA is TGTGCCAGCAGTTACTCGATACAGGGAAATTCACCCCTCCACTTT.

This chain uses TRBV29-1 with TRBJ2-5, with 10 nucleotides matching TRBD2. Germline CDR1 is SQVTM and CDR2 is ANQGSEA. Unmatched junction bases numbered 5, after V lost 3 bases and J lost 4 bases. This CDR3 has 14 amino acids. The CDR3 spells CSVEASGRVETQYF. Here the CDR3 DNA reads TGCAGCGTTGAGGCTAGCGGGAGAGTAGAGACCCAGTACTTC.

V is TRBV5-1 and J is TRBJ1-2, with 7 positions matching TRBD1. Trimming removed 1 base from V and 4 bases from J; junction bases left unmatched: 4. This CDR3 contains 14 residues. The V gene's germline CDR1 is SGHRS and CDR2 YFSETQ. The CDR3 nucleotides read TGCGCCAGCAGCTTGTCCCAGGGGGTCTATGGCTACACCTTC. Translated, it gives CASSLSQGVYGYTF.

The V call is TRBV19, the J call TRBJ2-4, with a possible D match to TRBD2 (6 bases). Trimming took 5 bases from V and 2 from J, leaving 13 bases between them. This CDR3 comprises 15 residues. Germline-derived CDR1 and CDR2 are LNHDA and SQIVND (reference sequence). The CDR3 here is CASSPGELTKNIQYF. CDR3 in DNA: TGTGCCAGTAGTCCGGGAGAGTTGACCAAAAACATTCAGTACTTC.